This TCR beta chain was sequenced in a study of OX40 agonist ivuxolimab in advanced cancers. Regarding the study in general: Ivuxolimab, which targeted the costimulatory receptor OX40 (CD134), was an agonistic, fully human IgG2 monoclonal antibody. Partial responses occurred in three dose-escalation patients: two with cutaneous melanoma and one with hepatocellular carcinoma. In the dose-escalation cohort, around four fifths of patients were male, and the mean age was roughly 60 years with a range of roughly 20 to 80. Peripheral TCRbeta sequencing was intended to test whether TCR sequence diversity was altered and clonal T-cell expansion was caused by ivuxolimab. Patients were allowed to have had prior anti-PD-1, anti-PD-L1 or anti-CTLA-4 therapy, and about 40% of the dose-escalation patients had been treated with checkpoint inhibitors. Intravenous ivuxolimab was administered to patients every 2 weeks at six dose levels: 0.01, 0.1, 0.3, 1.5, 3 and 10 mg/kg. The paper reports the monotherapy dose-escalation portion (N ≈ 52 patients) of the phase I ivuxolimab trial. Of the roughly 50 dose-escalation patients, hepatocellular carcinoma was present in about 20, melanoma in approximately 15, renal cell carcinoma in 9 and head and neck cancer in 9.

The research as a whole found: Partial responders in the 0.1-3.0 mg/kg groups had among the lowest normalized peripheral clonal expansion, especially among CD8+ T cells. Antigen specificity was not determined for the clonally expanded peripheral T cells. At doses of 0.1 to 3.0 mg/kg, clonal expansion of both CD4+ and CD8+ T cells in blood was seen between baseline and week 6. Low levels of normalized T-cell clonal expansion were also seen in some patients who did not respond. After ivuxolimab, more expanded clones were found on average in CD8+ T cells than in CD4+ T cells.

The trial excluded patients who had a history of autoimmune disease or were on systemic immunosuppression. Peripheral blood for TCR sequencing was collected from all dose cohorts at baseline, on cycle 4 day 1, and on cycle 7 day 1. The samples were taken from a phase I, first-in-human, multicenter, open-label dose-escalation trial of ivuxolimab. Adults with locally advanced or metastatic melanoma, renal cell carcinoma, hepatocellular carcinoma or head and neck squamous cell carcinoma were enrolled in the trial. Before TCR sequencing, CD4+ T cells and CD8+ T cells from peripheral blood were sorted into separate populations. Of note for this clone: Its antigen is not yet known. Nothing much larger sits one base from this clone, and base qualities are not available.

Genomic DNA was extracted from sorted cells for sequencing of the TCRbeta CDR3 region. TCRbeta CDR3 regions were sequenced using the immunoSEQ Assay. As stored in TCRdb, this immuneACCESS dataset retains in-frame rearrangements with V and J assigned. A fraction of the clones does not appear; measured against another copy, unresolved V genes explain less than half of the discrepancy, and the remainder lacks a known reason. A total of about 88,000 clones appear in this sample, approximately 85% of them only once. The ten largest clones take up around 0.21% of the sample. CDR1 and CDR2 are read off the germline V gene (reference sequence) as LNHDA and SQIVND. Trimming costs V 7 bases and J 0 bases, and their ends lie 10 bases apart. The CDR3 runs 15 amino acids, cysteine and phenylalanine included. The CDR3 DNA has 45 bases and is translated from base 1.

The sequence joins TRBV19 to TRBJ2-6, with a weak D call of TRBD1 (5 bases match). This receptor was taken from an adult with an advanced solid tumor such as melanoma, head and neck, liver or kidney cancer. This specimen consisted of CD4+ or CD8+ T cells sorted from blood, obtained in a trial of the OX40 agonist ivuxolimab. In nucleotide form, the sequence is TGTGCCAGTAAGAAAGGGGACTCTGGGGCCAACGTCCTGACTTTC. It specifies CASKKGDSGANVLTF.